A single sample is the source of the 4 T cell receptor beta chains below, sequenced in a study of T-cell reconstitution after alpha-beta-depleted transplantation in children. Preparation of the TCRbeta library was carried out with unique molecular identifiers. Using its own MiXCR run on the PCR reads, TCRdb lists one record per CDR3 protein. The sample records about 500,000 distinct CDR3 sequences, 32% being singletons. The material was PBMCs from the stem cell graft donor, obtained from the stem cell graft. These receptors came from a human donor who donated a stem cell graft to a child with aplastic anemia.

The chain carries TRBV11-2 and TRBJ2-1; D may correspond to TRBD1 or TRBD2 (5 bases each). V was trimmed by 4 bases and J by 10 bases, leaving 11 bases between them. This CDR3 spans 12 amino acids. Germline values: CDR1 SGHAT, CDR2 FQNNGV. CDR3 nucleotides: TGTGCCAGCAGCTCTATGGGGGAAGAGCAGTTCTTC. It is translated as CASSSMGEEQFF.

This clonotype was seen more than once but under ten times. The gene calls are TRBV5-5 and TRBJ1-2; 9 bases fit TRBD1. In germline, CDR1 is SGHKS, CDR2 YYEKEE (reference sequence). The CDR3 has 14 amino acids. Trimming at V came to 2 bases and at J to 4 bases, leaving 3 bases not matched to a gene. CDR3 coding DNA: TGTGCCAGCAGCTTCGGGGACAGGGCCTATGGCTACACCTTC. Amino acids: CASSFGDRAYGYTF.

The V and J genes are TRBV12-3 or TRBV12-4 and TRBJ1-6; 7 bases match TRBD1. The CDR3 covers 15 residues. J lost 5 bases, V lost 6 bases, and 7 bases had no gene match. In DNA, the CDR3 is TGTGCCAGCAGGACGGACGGGACAGATAATTCACCCCTCCACTTT. Translated, it gives CASRTDGTDNSPLHF.

This clonotype was observed a few times. The chain uses TRBV14 and TRBJ2-2; D call uncertain. Germline lookup yields CDR1 SGHDN and CDR2 FVKESK. The CDR3 extends over 15 amino acids. V shed 4 bases and J shed 5 bases, with 14 bases lying between them. CDR3 protein: CASSPPRIPTGELFF. The CDR3, as DNA: TGTGCCAGCAGCCCTCCTCGCATACCTACCGGGGAGCTGTTTTTT. The whole variable domain, filled in from reference TRBV14 and TRBJ2-2, reads EAGVTQFPSHSVIEKGQTVTLRCDPISGHDNLYWYRRVMGKEIKFLLHFVKESKQDESGMPNNRFLAERTGGTYSTLKVQPAELEDSGVYFCASSPPRIPTGELFFGEGSRLTVL.